This record covers a single TCR beta chain. The antigen this receptor binds is unknown. Base qualities are not at hand, and no much larger clone is one base apart. Libraries were built with the immunoSEQ multiplex PCR assay. What TCRdb holds here is the immuneACCESS table cut down to in-frame rearrangements. Part of the clones is not present; checked against another copy, under half of the missing clones reflect an unresolved V gene, and the others are unexplained. The sample includes about 220,000 clones, with around 94% observed a single time. Of the sample, approximately 1.6% falls within the top ten clones. There are 13 amino acids in the CDR3, from cysteine to phenylalanine inclusive. Just CDR3 DNA is preserved here, 39 bases in frame from base 1. The germline ends are 9 bases apart after V is trimmed by 5 bases and J by 2 bases. The germline V gene encodes CDR1 KGHSH and CDR2 LQKENI. This sample stems from a study of control samples from healthy donors and cancer patients (dated by TCRdb to the early 2020s).

The rearranged chain carries TRBV18 and TRBJ1-2, with an unclear D gene assignment. The sequence came from a man in his forties or fifties in good health. Sequencing was done on a sample of blood. Read as DNA, the sequence is TGTGCCAGCTCATCCGACGAGAACTATGGCTACACCTTC. The resulting protein is CASSSDENYGYTF.